This T cell receptor (beta chain) was retrieved from a study of cytomegalovirus exposure and HLA in healthy donors. Study-level information: A previous analysis identified 100 million to 120 million unique TCR beta sequences derived from 180 million or so T cells.

CDR1 and CDR2 (germline): ENHRY, SYGVKD. V was cut by 4 bases and J by 5 bases, with 3 bases left in between. The CDR3 covers 11 residues. Study-wide points: The authors later found TCR association rates varying by HLA locus, with DRB1 most and HLA-C fewest.

It was with 60 Vbeta and 13 Jbeta primers that the PCR ran. The data were produced by immunoSEQ multiplex PCR, yet TCRdb's version contains in-frame clones alone and is incomplete. The sample has some 150,000 clones; approximately 77% are singletons. Concerning this clone itself: The antigen remains undetermined.

Sequenced sample: PBMCs. This receptor was obtained from a woman in her thirties or forties in good health and CMV-seronegative. The chain recombines TRBV10-3 with TRBJ2-1, with D unclear. Here the CDR3 reads CAISANNEQFF. The DNA for the CDR3 is TGTGCCATCAGTGCAAACAATGAGCAGTTCTTC.